This paragraph covers one T cell receptor beta chain sequence. Germline assignment: CDR1 MNHNY and CDR2 SVGAGI (reference sequence). CDR3 length: 15 amino acids. The ends lost 6 bases at V and 3 bases at J; junction bases unmatched: 3. The method was immunoSEQ multiplex PCR; TCRdb's version includes in-frame clones alone and lacks a portion of them. The table includes 80,000 to 100,000 clones, 87% detected once. This sample is part of a study of blood T cell repertoires in COVID-19. Study in general: Donors in the United States, Italy and Spain gave samples during acute or convalescent COVID-19.

The sample was peripheral blood. The chain uses TRBV6-6 and TRBJ2-3; 13 bases are a match to TRBD2. The sequence derives from a human donor in a cohort sampled during active COVID-19. In nucleotides, the CDR3 is TGTGCCAGCAGCCAGGGACTAGCGGGAACAGATACGCAGTATTTT. It is translated as CASSQGLAGTDTQYF.